Each of the 8 T cell receptor beta chains below was sequenced from the same sample in a study of T cell responses to AZD1222 COVID-19 vaccine. Here immunoSEQ multiplex PCR was the method, and the copy in TCRdb shows in-frame clones only, minus some. The sample has 120,000 to 150,000 clones, less than 95% seen once. The sample here was peripheral blood, taken on day 0 of AZD1222 vaccination. All receptors come from an adult in good health.

The chain joins TRBV2 to TRBJ2-7, with D hard to call. Per the germline V gene, CDR1 is SNHLY and CDR2 is FYNNEI. With 7 bases removed from V and 9 bases from J, the gap between germline ends came to 10 bases. CDR3 length: 10 amino acids. The CDR3 sequence: CASMVDGQYF. Written as DNA, the CDR3 is TGTGCCAGCATGGTGGATGGGCAGTACTTC.

V is TRBV20-1 and J is TRBJ2-5, with D maybe TRBD2 (6 bases). V was trimmed by 3 bases and J by 2 bases, leaving 16 bases between them. The germline gives CDR1 DFQATT, CDR2 SNEGSKA (reference sequence). This CDR3 is 15 amino acids long. The CDR3 sequence: CSASGGAGRQETQYF. DNA for the CDR3: TGCAGTGCTAGTGGTGGTGCGGGGCGACAAGAGACCCAGTACTTC.

This chain connects TRBV7-9 to TRBJ1-1; unclear D gene. V lost 6 bases and J 1 base, leaving 6 bases between the germline ends. Germline V gene data show CDR1 as SEHNR and CDR2 as FQNEAQ (reference sequence). CDR3 length: 12 amino acids. The CDR3 loop is CASSRKNTEAFF. The CDR3, as DNA: TGTGCCAGCAGTCGAAAGAACACTGAAGCTTTCTTT.

The CDR3 nucleotides are TGTGCCAGTAGTCCACCCACAGAGGGGGTATACAATGAGCAGTTCTTC. It specifies CASSPPTEGVYNEQFF. The rearrangement joins TRBV19 to TRBJ2-1, with D possibly TRBD1 on 6 matching bases. Germline CDR1 is LNHDA and CDR2 is SQIVND (reference sequence). This CDR3 comprises 16 residues. V lost 5 bases and J 4 bases, leaving 18 bases between the germline ends.

This chain joins TRBV5-1 and TRBJ2-7; D call uncertain. V gave up 3 bases and J gave up 2 bases, with 12 bases separating them. CDR3 length: 14 amino acids. Germline V lookup: CDR1 SGHRS, CDR2 YFSETQ. The CDR3 sequence: CASSYLLLPYEQYF. The CDR3 nucleotides are TGCGCCAGCAGCTACCTTTTACTACCCTACGAGCAGTACTTC.

This chain links TRBV7-2 with TRBJ1-4; TRBD1 is a possible D gene (5 bases). This CDR3 comprises 16 residues. Germline CDR1 is SGHTA and CDR2 is FQGNSA. Trimming took off 1 base at V and 7 bases at J, with 16 bases between the two ends. The CDR3 spells CASSLVSGVGGEKLFF. The CDR3 region has the DNA TGTGCCAGCAGCTTAGTGTCCGGGGTTGGGGGTGAAAAACTGTTTTTT.

The chain is built from TRBV27 and TRBJ2-1; D is possibly TRBD1 (6 bases). This CDR3 contains 21 residues. Germline V gene data show CDR1 as MNHEY and CDR2 as SMNVEV (reference sequence). V was clipped by 1 base and J by 4 bases, with 29 bases between them. Here the CDR3 DNA reads TGTGCCAGCAGTTTATTGCCCACCGGGACAAGTCAATCGATGAAATACAATGAGCAGTTCTTC. This sequence encodes CASSLLPTGTSQSMKYNEQFF.

The chain combines TRBV27 with TRBJ2-5, with 14 bases fitting TRBD2. The length of the CDR3 is 15 residues. Germline V lookup: CDR1 MNHEY, CDR2 SMNVEV (reference sequence). With V trimmed by 8 bases and J by 5 bases, 7 bases remained unmatched. CDR3 nucleotide sequence: TGTGCCAGCTCCAGGACTAGCGGGGGGTTGGAGACCCAGTACTTC. It codes for CASSRTSGGLETQYF.